Listed here are 16 T cell receptor beta chains from one sample, sequenced in a study of tumor-infiltrating lymphocytes in primary liver carcinoma. TCR beta cDNA was prepared out of 500 ng total RNA by means of a constant-region primer. For TCR beta, libraries were produced by three nested multiplex PCR rounds using slightly modified ARM-PCR. With TRBV1-TRBV30 forward primers and a C-beta reverse primer, the first two PCR rounds were run for roughly 10 cycles each. TCRdb reprocessed the multiplex PCR reads with MiXCR, giving one entry per CDR3 protein. This sample yields under 130,000 distinct CDR3 sequences, of which 80% to 85% are seen a single time; about 20% belongs to the top ten. From around 18-30 mg of unsorted bulk tissue, DNA and RNA were co-extracted together. The source material was liver tumor tissue from sampling region 3. The subset here: tumor region T3, left-lateral pole. These receptors came from a man in his forties with primary liver carcinoma and hepatitis B virus infection.

The chain uses TRBV20-1 and TRBJ1-5; TRBD1 might be the D (5 bases). The CDR3 consists of 13 residues. V was clipped by 7 bases and J by 11 bases, with 21 bases between them. The germline gives CDR1 DFQATT, CDR2 SNEGSKA (reference sequence). CDR3 in DNA: TGCAGTGTTAGGGCCCAGGGCGAGCAATCCCAGCATTTT. Its protein is CSVRAQGEQSQHF.

The chain uses TRBV11-2 and TRBJ2-2; D remains unclear. This CDR3 region has 15 residues. V was clipped by 2 bases and J by 3 bases, with 10 bases between them. Germline values: CDR1 SGHAT, CDR2 FQNNGV. The CDR3 here is CASSLTAGYTGELFF. The CDR3 DNA is TGTGCCAGCAGCTTAACGGCAGGATACACCGGGGAGCTGTTTTTT.

With regard to this clonotype: With a much larger clone just one base away, this may be a read error. This chain's CDR3 is CASNERGLGETQYF. The CDR3 bases are TGTGCCAGCAATGAACGGGGGTTAGGAGAGACCCAGTACTTC. This rearrangement joins TRBV2 to TRBJ2-5; TRBD2 might be the D (6 bases). CDR1 is SNHLY, CDR2 FYNNEI, per germline. The CDR3 contains 14 residues.

Concerning this clonotype: A junction boundary mismatches the germline segment, possibly from a read error. V is TRBV24-1 and J is TRBJ1-2; D gene uncertain. CDR1 and CDR2 (germline): KGHDR, SFDVKD. This CDR3 comprises 14 residues. CDR3: CAISAHSTNYGYTF. Here the CDR3 DNA reads TGTGCCATCAGTGCCCACAGTACCAACTATGGCTACACCTTC.

The chain couples TRBV29-1 to TRBJ2-2; no clear D gene. This CDR3 has 15 amino acids. In germline, CDR1 is SQVTM, CDR2 ANQGSEA. The V and J ends lost 4 bases and 4 bases respectively, with 16 bases between them. CDR3 coding DNA: TGCAGCGTTGGTCGTCCGGAAGGTAGCACCGGGGAGCTGTTTTTT. Protein: CSVGRPEGSTGELFF.

Concerning this clonotype itself: Likely a read error: the CDR3 ends without its conserved phenylalanine or tryptophan. J is TRBJ1-2 and V is TRBV12-3 or TRBV12-4, with D perhaps matching TRBD1 (5 bases). The CDR3 runs 14 residues. The CDR3 here is CASSPSGTNYGYTL. The DNA for the CDR3 is TGTGCCAGCAGCCCCTCGGGGACTAATTATGGCTACACCTTA.

The chain joins TRBV4-2 to TRBJ2-1; 9 bases agree with TRBD1. The length of the CDR3 is 16 residues. The V and J ends lost 3 bases and 16 bases, in that order; junction bases with no gene match: 19. CDR1 and CDR2 (germline): LGHNA, YNFKEQ. Here the CDR3 DNA reads TGTGCCAGCAGCCACGCCGGAGGACAGGGGAACAATGAGTATTTCTTC. Translating it yields CASSHAGGQGNNEYFF.

In the case of this clonotype: This could be a read error, since a much larger clone is one nucleotide away. CDR3 bases: TGTGCCAGCAGCTTAAACCCAGGGGGCTCCACTGAAGTTTTCTTT. This codes for CASSLNPGGSTEVFF. The chain employs TRBV7-3 and TRBJ1-1, with 8 positions matching TRBD1. The CDR3 has 15 amino acids. The germline V gene has CDR1 SGHTA and CDR2 FQGTGA.

This clonotype was counted only a few times. Being one base from a much bigger clone, this may be a read error. The chain combines TRBV24-1 with TRBJ1-1, with a possible D match to TRBD1 (6 bases). The ends were cut back, 6 bases at V and 1 base at J, with 14 bases in the middle. The V gene's germline CDR1 is KGHDR and CDR2 SFDVKD. The CDR3 has 15 residues. The CDR3 DNA is TGTGCCACCAGTAGTGTGGGGGCGGAGAACACTGAAGCTTTCTTT. This gives the protein CATSSVGAENTEAFF.

This clonotype was observed a single time. Given the absence of the conserved phenylalanine or tryptophan at the CDR3 end, a read error is likely. The V call is TRBV4-1, the J call TRBJ2-2; 7 positions match TRBD2. The CDR3 spans 17 residues. Per the germline V gene, CDR1 is MGHRA and CDR2 is YSYEKL. DNA for the CDR3: TGCGCCAGCAGCCAAGATAGAGCGGGAACGAACACCGGGAAGCTGTTTCTT. This encodes CASSQDRAGTNTGKLFL.

There are a few counts of this clonotype. This chain uses TRBV5-4 with TRBJ2-5, with 7 bases that match TRBD2. The germline gives CDR1 SGHNT, CDR2 YYREEE (reference sequence). This CDR3 has 15 residues. V shed 1 base and J 2 bases; nucleotides not matched to a gene: 5. The CDR3 DNA is TGTGCCAGCAGCTTGAGCGGGGACGGTCAAGAGACCCAGTACTTC. It yields the protein CASSLSGDGQETQYF.

About this clonotype itself: One end of the junction is discordant with germline, which a read error may explain. The chain links TRBV5-1 to TRBJ2-7; perhaps TRBD2 as D (5 bases). The CDR3 is made up of 18 amino acids. The germline gives CDR1 SGHRS, CDR2 YFSETQ. The CDR3 DNA sequence: TGCACCAGCAGCTTGGATCGTGGTAGTGGGAGATTCCTCCCCGAGCAGTACTTC. This codes for CTSSLDRGSGRFLPEQYF. Full variable domain (rest looked up from reference TRBV5-1 and TRBJ2-7): KAGVTQTPRYLIKTRGQQVTLSCSPISGHRSVSWYQQTPGQGLQFLFEYFSETQRNKGNFPGRFSGRQFSNSRSEMNVSTLELGDSALYLCTSSLDRGSGRFLPEQYFGPGTRLTVT.

This clonotype was seen only once. An end of the junction does not agree with germline; a read error may underlie this. V usage is TRBV6-5 and J usage is TRBJ1-2, with 7 bases aligning to TRBD1. The germline gives CDR1 MNHEY, CDR2 SVGAGI. The CDR3 has 13 amino acids. CDR3 sequence (DNA): TGTGCCAGCGGTAAAACAGGGGAAGATGGCTATACCTTC. Its protein is CASGKTGEDGYTF.

This chain links TRBV6-2 or TRBV6-3 with TRBJ1-5; D is uncertain. The CDR3 runs to 14 residues. Germline assignment: CDR1 MNHEY and CDR2 SVGEGT. The ends were cut back, 9 bases at V and 6 bases at J, with 18 bases in the middle. In DNA form, the CDR3 reads TGTGCCAGTAGACCCTCGAACATGGCTCAGCCCCAGCATTTT. It is translated as CASRPSNMAQPQHF.

DNA of the CDR3: TGTACCGGCAGCTTAGATCCGGGGGAGACTAGTACAGATACGCAGTATTTT. It is translated as CTGSLDPGETSTDTQYF. The chain carries TRBV11-2 and TRBJ2-3, with a tentative D call TRBD2 (6 bases). The CDR3 loop spans 17 amino acids. Germline lookup yields CDR1 SGHAT and CDR2 FQNNGV.

The chain is built from TRBV28 and TRBJ1-5; D gene unclear. From germline, CDR1 is MDHEN and CDR2 SYDVKM. The CDR3 contains 17 residues. The CDR3 DNA follows: TGTATCAGCAGTTCTCGTCCTGGGCTCGGGAGCCTCGGGACCCAGCATTTT. Encoded protein: CISSSRPGLGSLGTQHF. Using reference TRBV28 and TRBJ1-5 for the parts outside the CDR3, the full variable domain is DVKVTQSSRYLVKRTGEKVFLECVQDMDHENMFWYRQDPGLGLRLIYFSYDVKMKEKGDIPEGYSVSREKKERFSLILESASTNQTSMYLCISSSRPGLGSLGTQHFGDGTRLSIL.